Listed below are T cell receptor beta chains from one sample, sequenced in a study of shared clonotypes between healthy human individuals. Produced via immunoSEQ multiplex PCR; TCRdb's table is partial and in-frame only. The table includes hundreds of thousands of clones, roughly three quarters detected once. The specimen was PBMCs. Source of these receptors: a woman in her thirties or forties in good health. Some clones in this sample may be carry-over from other donors' samples. Both conserved end residues are part of each CDR3. A D gene is named only where the DNA matches it firmly. Clone size is shown for a subset of rows, as once, few, many or a class of expanded clone.

cdr3_nt,cdr3_aa,v_call,cdr3_length,d_call,j_call,clone_size
TGTGCCATCAGGGCTAAATCATCGGGCACAGATACGCAGTATTTT,CAIRAKSSGTDTQYF,TRBV6-1,15,.,TRBJ2-3,.
TGTGCCAGTAGTACTCGTACAGCGGGGAGCTCCTACAATGAGCAGTTCTTC,CASSTRTAGSSYNEQFF,TRBV19,17,TRBD2,TRBJ2-1,.
TGCGCCAGCAGCCCGGCCCCCAGGGGGATTGGTGGCTACACCTTC,CASSPAPRGIGGYTF,TRBV4-3,15,TRBD1,TRBJ1-2,.
TGTGCCAGCATTCCGGGACTAGCGTTTCTCAATGAGCAGTTCTTC,CASIPGLAFLNEQFF,TRBV6-5,15,TRBD2,TRBJ2-1,.
TGTGCCAGCAGCTCACAGGGGGACACTGAAGCTTTCTTT,CASSSQGDTEAFF,TRBV11-3,13,TRBD1,TRBJ1-1,.
TGTGCCAGCAGCTTTAGAATAGTTGGACTAGCACTACCCTACGAGCAGTACTTC,CASSFRIVGLALPYEQYF,TRBV7-2,18,TRBD2,TRBJ2-7,.
TGTGCCAGTAGTATGGCAGGGAAGGATACGCAGTATTTT,CASSMAGKDTQYF,TRBV19,13,.,TRBJ2-3,.
TGTGCCAGCAGCTTAGGTTGGGGGCCCTACGAGCAGTACTTC,CASSLGWGPYEQYF,TRBV11-2,14,.,TRBJ2-7,few
TGTGCCAGCAGCTTGGCCGGGACTAGCAATAGTTACGAGCAGTACTTC,CASSLAGTSNSYEQYF,TRBV5-6,16,TRBD2,TRBJ2-7,many
TGTGCCAGCAGCCAAGTGAGGTGGGGTACTAACAATGAGCAGTTCTTC,CASSQVRWGTNNEQFF,TRBV14,16,.,TRBJ2-1,.
TGCGCCAGCAGCCAAGATTCGAGGCCTGGAGGGGATACGCAGTATTTT,CASSQDSRPGGDTQYF,TRBV4-3,16,.,TRBJ2-3,once
TGCGCCAGCAGCTTTCTCGACACTGAAGCTTTCTTT,CASSFLDTEAFF,TRBV5-1,12,.,TRBJ1-1,.
TGTGCCAGCAGTTATTCCGGGCCCTTCCAAGAGCAGTACTTC,CASSYSGPFQEQYF,TRBV6-5,14,.,TRBJ2-7,.
TGTGCCAGCAGCTTAGTGTCGCGCACCGGGGAGCTGTTTTTT,CASSLVSRTGELFF,TRBV11-2,14,.,TRBJ2-2,.
TGCGCCAGCAGCCCGACTACCTCTGGAAACACCATATATTTT,CASSPTTSGNTIYF,TRBV5-1,14,.,TRBJ1-3,.
TGTGCCAGCAGCTTCGGCAATGAGCAGTTCTTC,CASSFGNEQFF,TRBV11-2,11,.,TRBJ2-1,few
TGCGCCAGCAGTGCTGCCCCGGACCCCTCCTACGAGCAGTACTTC,CASSAAPDPSYEQYF,TRBV5-1,15,.,TRBJ2-7,.
TGTGCCAGTAGTATAAGACAGGGAGGTGGCTATGGCTACACCTTC,CASSIRQGGGYGYTF,TRBV19,15,TRBD1,TRBJ1-2,.
TGTGCCAGCAGCTTTTTTGGGTCCCAGAGCTCCTACAATGAGCAGTTCTTC,CASSFFGSQSSYNEQFF,TRBV7-9,17,.,TRBJ2-1,.
TGCAGCGTTGAGGCAAGGAGCTATGGCTACACCTTC,CSVEARSYGYTF,TRBV29-1,12,.,TRBJ1-2,few
TGTGCCTGGAGTTTAGGACCGAACGAGACCCAGTACTTC,CAWSLGPNETQYF,TRBV30,13,.,TRBJ2-5,.
TGTGCCAGCAGTAATCTGAGAACAGGGGGCCCCTACAATGAGCAGTTCTTC,CASSNLRTGGPYNEQFF,TRBV27,17,TRBD1,TRBJ2-1,.
TGTGCCAGCAGCATACCCGGGACTAGAGATACGCAGTATTTT,CASSIPGTRDTQYF,TRBV9,14,TRBD2,TRBJ2-3,.
TGTGCCTGGAGTGTAACAGGGGCACACTATAGCAATCAGCCCCAGCATTTT,CAWSVTGAHYSNQPQHF,TRBV30,17,TRBD1,TRBJ1-5,.
TGTGCCAGCAGCAATAGAGCGGGAGGGGAATACGAGCAGTACTTC,CASSNRAGGEYEQYF,TRBV7-6,15,TRBD2,TRBJ2-7,.
TGCGCCAGCAGCCGAGATAATGACGTCTACGAGCAGTACTTC,CASSRDNDVYEQYF,TRBV5-1,14,.,TRBJ2-7,.
TGCAGCGCCGGGGATTACACCGGGGAGCTGTTTTTT,CSAGDYTGELFF,TRBV29-1,12,.,TRBJ2-2,once
TGCGCCAGCAGCTTGGCCCCGGAGGTCTACGAGCAGTACTTC,CASSLAPEVYEQYF,TRBV5-1,14,.,TRBJ2-7,.
TGTGCCAGCAGCACGGACAGATACAGGGCTGGGGAGCTGTTTTTT,CASSTDRYRAGELFF,TRBV27,15,.,TRBJ2-2,.
TGTGCCAGCTCACCACCGTCGCAAGAGACCCAGTACTTC,CASSPPSQETQYF,TRBV18,13,.,TRBJ2-5,.
TGTGCCAGCAGTTTAGGACTCCTAAGCACAGATACGCAGTATTTT,CASSLGLLSTDTQYF,TRBV27,15,.,TRBJ2-3,.
TGTGCCAGCAGTTTGGGAGGGACGTCCCACGAGCAGTACTTC,CASSLGGTSHEQYF,TRBV28,14,TRBD2,TRBJ2-7,many
TGTGCCTGGAGTGTCGGCGGAACTTCCTACGAGCAGTACTTC,CAWSVGGTSYEQYF,TRBV30,14,.,TRBJ2-7,.
TGTGCCAGCAGCCCGAGTTCCGGGGAGCTGTTTTTT,CASSPSSGELFF,TRBV7-3,12,.,TRBJ2-2,many
TGCGCCAGCAGCCGTGTCACAGGGTCCGGGGAGCTGTTTTTT,CASSRVTGSGELFF,TRBV4-3,14,.,TRBJ2-2,.
TGTGCCAGCAGTGAAAATAGACTAGCGGGAGCCCACGAGCAGTACTTC,CASSENRLAGAHEQYF,TRBV6-1,16,TRBD2,TRBJ2-7,.
TGTGCCTGGGGGACTAGCTACGAGCAGTACTTC,CAWGTSYEQYF,TRBV30,11,TRBD2,TRBJ2-7,once
TGTGCCAGCAGCCGGGACTCTGGGGCCAACGTCCTGACTTTC,CASSRDSGANVLTF,TRBV13,14,.,TRBJ2-6,.
TGTGCCAGCAGCTTACAGGGTACCTCCAATGAGCAGTTCTTC,CASSLQGTSNEQFF,TRBV11-2,14,.,TRBJ2-1,.
TGTGCCAGTACCCCGGGACAACCTTATGGCTACACCTTC,CASTPGQPYGYTF,TRBV19,13,.,TRBJ1-2,few
TGTGCCAGCAGCCGGGGACAGAAGGGCACTGAAGCTTTCTTT,CASSRGQKGTEAFF,TRBV2,14,TRBD1,TRBJ1-1,.
TGTGCCAGCTCACCGGTAGAGAACACCGGGGAGCTGTTTTTT,CASSPVENTGELFF,TRBV18,14,.,TRBJ2-2,.
TGTGCCAGTCGACAGGGGGCGCATAGTGGCTACACCTTC,CASRQGAHSGYTF,TRBV6-1,13,TRBD1,TRBJ1-2,.
TGTGCCAGCAGTTCCCTGACCACCCCAGATACGCAGTATTTT,CASSSLTTPDTQYF,TRBV28,14,.,TRBJ2-3,.
TGTGCCAGCAATCCGGTTGCTAGCGGAAACACCGGGGAGCTGTTTTTT,CASNPVASGNTGELFF,TRBV19,16,TRBD2,TRBJ2-2,.
TGTGCCAGCTCAGCTTCAGGTCGCGACGAGCAGTACTTC,CASSASGRDEQYF,TRBV18,13,.,TRBJ2-7,.
TGTGCCAGCAGCTCCATATTGGGAGGGGGGGCTTTTGGAAACACCATATATTTT,CASSSILGGGAFGNTIYF,TRBV7-8,18,.,TRBJ1-3,.
TGTGCCAGCAGTGACTCCGCTGTCTCTGAAGCTTTCTTT,CASSDSAVSEAFF,TRBV6-4,13,.,TRBJ1-1,once
TGTGCCAGCAGCCAAGAAGGGAGTGGGGTAGCAACTAATGAAAAACTGTTTTTT,CASSQEGSGVATNEKLFF,TRBV4-2,18,.,TRBJ1-4,.
TGTGCCAGCAGCTCCCTCACCTGGTCGGACGAGCAGCACTTC,CASSSLTWSDEQHF,TRBV7-2,14,.,TRBJ2-7,.
TGCGCCAGCAGCTTGGATGACAGGGTGAACACCGGGGAGCTGTTTTTT,CASSLDDRVNTGELFF,TRBV5-1,16,TRBD1,TRBJ2-2,.
TGTGCCAGCAGCCTCATGACAGGGGCAGGAGCAATGTTGACCCAGTACTTC,CASSLMTGAGAMLTQYF,TRBV7-2,17,TRBD1,TRBJ2-5,.
TGTGCCAGCAGCCGCGGCCAGGGACAGGGTTCCTACGAGCAGTACTTC,CASSRGQGQGSYEQYF,TRBV5-4,16,TRBD1,TRBJ2-7,.